The 8 T cell receptor beta chains below come from one sample, sequenced in a study of PD-1 blockade in classical Hodgkin lymphoma. The patients all showed relapse after autologous stem cell transplantation, while their brentuximab vedotin exposure varied. Assay used: immunoSEQ multiplex PCR; TCRdb lists only in-frame clones, some missing. The sample gives tens of thousands of clones, around 75% of which show up once; around 22% is in the top ten. The sequences come from peripheral blood mononuclear cells (PBMCs), collected at baseline. The receptors were sampled from a human donor with classical Hodgkin lymphoma.

The chain links TRBV5-5 to TRBJ2-3; D call uncertain. The V and J ends lost 1 base and 6 bases respectively, with 9 bases between them. Germline V gene sequence: CDR1 SGHKS, CDR2 YYEKEE (reference sequence). This CDR3 contains 13 residues. CDR3 loop: CASSLRRMDTQYF. The CDR3 DNA is TGTGCCAGCAGCTTGAGGAGAATGGATACGCAGTATTTT.

CDR3: CASSPIKRTSGGAGYEQYF. The DNA of the CDR3 is TGTGCCAGCAGCCCGATCAAAAGGACTAGCGGAGGGGCTGGCTACGAGCAGTACTTC. This chain joins TRBV11-2 and TRBJ2-7; 10 bases are a match to TRBD2. Germline CDR1 and CDR2: SGHAT and FQNNGV. The length of the CDR3 is 19 residues. V shed 5 bases and J 3 bases; nucleotides not matched to a gene: 19.

This chain joins TRBV6-5 and TRBJ2-7; D is unresolved. CDR3 length: 13 residues. V lost 4 bases and J 0 bases, leaving 7 bases between the germline ends. From germline, CDR1 is MNHEY and CDR2 SVGAGI. CDR3 nucleotide sequence: TGTGCCAGCAGTTTCTCCCCCTCCTACGAGCAGTACTTC. Amino acids: CASSFSPSYEQYF.

The J gene is TRBJ2-1, the V gene TRBV7-8; 8 nucleotides align to TRBD2. Losses at the gene ends were 4 bases for V and 3 bases for J; bases not matched to a gene: 8. Germline V gene data show CDR1 as SGHVS and CDR2 as FQNEAQ. The CDR3 runs 16 residues. CDR3 coding DNA: TGTGCCAGCAGCTCCAGCCCGGGAGGGGGCTACAATGAGCAGTTCTTC. Protein sequence: CASSSSPGGGYNEQFF.

The chain links TRBV6-1 to TRBJ2-7; TRBD1 matches 7 bases. The CDR3 is made up of 13 amino acids. The trim removed 5 bases at V and 5 bases at J, leaving 6 bases unmatched. CDR1 is MNHNS and CDR2 is SASEGT in the germline V gene. CDR3 bases: TGTGCCAGCAGTCCTGACAGGGCCCACGAGCAGTACTTC. This encodes CASSPDRAHEQYF.

The chain has TRBV28 and TRBJ2-2; the match to TRBD1 covers 7 bases. Germline V lookup: CDR1 MDHEN, CDR2 SYDVKM. J gave up 5 bases and V 10 bases, and 10 bases lay outside the gene matches. CDR3 length: 14 amino acids. The CDR3 loop reads CATLKGALTGELFF. CDR3 sequence (DNA): TGTGCCACCCTGAAGGGGGCGTTGACCGGGGAGCTGTTTTTT.

The chain recombines TRBV2 with TRBJ2-7, with TRBD2 as a possible D gene (6 bases). Germline CDR1 reads SNHLY; CDR2 reads FYNNEI. This CDR3 has 15 residues. The V end was cut by 5 bases, the J end by 0 bases, with 14 bases between. The CDR3 nucleotides are TGTGCCAGCAGTCCCATGGCGGGGTACTCCTACGAGCAGTACTTC. Translating gives CASSPMAGYSYEQYF.

J is TRBJ1-1 and V is TRBV14; D gene uncertain. CDR1 is SGHDN, CDR2 FVKESK, per germline. V was trimmed by 2 bases and J by 3 bases, leaving 4 bases between them. The CDR3 has 12 residues. CDR3 nucleotides: TGTGCCAGCAGCCAATTAGACACTGAAGCTTTCTTT. This codes for CASSQLDTEAFF.